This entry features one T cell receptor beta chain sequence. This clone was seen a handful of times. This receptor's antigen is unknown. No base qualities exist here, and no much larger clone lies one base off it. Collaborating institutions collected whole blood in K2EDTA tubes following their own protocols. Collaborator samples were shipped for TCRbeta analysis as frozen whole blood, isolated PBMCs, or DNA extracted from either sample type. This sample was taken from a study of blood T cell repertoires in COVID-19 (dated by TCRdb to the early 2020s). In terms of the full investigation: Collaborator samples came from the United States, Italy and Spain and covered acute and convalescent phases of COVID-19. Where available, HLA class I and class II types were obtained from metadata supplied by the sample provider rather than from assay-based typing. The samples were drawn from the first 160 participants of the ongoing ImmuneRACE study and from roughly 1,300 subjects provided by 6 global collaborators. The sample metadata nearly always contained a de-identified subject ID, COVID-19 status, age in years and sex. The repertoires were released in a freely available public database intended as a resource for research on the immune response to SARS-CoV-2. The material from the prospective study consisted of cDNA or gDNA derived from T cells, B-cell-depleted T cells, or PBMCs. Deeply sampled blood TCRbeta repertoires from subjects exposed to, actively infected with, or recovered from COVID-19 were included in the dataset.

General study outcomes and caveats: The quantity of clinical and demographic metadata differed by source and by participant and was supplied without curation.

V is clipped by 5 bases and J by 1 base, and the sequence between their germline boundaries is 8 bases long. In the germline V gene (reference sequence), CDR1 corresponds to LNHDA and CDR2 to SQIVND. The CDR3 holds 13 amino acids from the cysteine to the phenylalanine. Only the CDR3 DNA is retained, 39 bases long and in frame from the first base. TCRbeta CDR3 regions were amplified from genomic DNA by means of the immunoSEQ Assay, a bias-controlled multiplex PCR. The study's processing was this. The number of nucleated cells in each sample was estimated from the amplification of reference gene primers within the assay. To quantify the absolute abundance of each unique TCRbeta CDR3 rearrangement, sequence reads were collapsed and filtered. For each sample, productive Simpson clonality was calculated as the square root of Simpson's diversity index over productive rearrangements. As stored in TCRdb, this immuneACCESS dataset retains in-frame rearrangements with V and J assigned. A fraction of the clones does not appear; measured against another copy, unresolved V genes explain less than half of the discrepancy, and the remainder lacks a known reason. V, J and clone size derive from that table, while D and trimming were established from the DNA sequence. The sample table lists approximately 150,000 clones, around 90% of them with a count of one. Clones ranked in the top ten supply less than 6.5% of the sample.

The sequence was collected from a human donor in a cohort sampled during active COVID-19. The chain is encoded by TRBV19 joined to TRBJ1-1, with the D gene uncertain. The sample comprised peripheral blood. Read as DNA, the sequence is TGTGCCAGTAGTTCCTACAGGAACACTGAAGCTTTCTTT. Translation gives CASSSYRNTEAFF. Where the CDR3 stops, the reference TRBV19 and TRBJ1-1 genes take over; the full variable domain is DGGITQSPKYLFRKEGQNVTLSCEQNLNHDAMYWYRQDPGQGLRLIYYSQIVNDFQKGDIAEGYSVSREKKESFPLTVTSAQKNPTAFYLCASSSYRNTEAFFGQGTRLTVV.